The clone carrying this TCR beta chain was detected ten times or more. The target antigen is unknown. This entry belongs to a study of T-cell memory formation after mild COVID-19. Study background: TCR clusters showed largely donor specificity. General study findings and limits: Most CD4+ clones that shrank were in CM and EM, while CD8+ ones turned up in EMRA. Memory cells collected pre-infection included some clones that later responded, suggesting cross-reactive memory joined. CD4/CD8 balance characterized clones contracting day 15 to 85, and CD4+ skew characterized later expanders.

The CDR3 contains 15 residues. V lost 5 bases and J lost 4, with 17 bases in between. TCRdb re-called the 5' RACE reads through MiXCR, storing one row per CDR3 protein. The table shows just under 350,000 distinct CDR3 sequences, with about an eighth occurring only once. Sequencing was carried out using PBMCs or a T cell subset sorted from them (not recorded which). The sequence was obtained from a man younger than 35 who had mild COVID-19 (a few samples of this study predate the infection). Cell type and time point are not known. This sequence joins TRBV12-3 or TRBV12-4 and TRBJ1-1, with D perhaps matching TRBD1 (5 bases). CDR3 DNA sequence: TGTGCCAGCAGTGCCCAGCCGCAGGGACGCACTGAAGCTTTCTTT. It yields the protein CASSAQPQGRTEAFF.